The rows below give T cell receptor beta chains drawn from one sample of a study of blood T cell repertoires in COVID-19. Assay: immunoSEQ multiplex PCR; the TCRdb copy retains only in-frame clones and omits some. The sample yields 150,000 to 200,000 clones, around 79% seen once. Sequencing was performed on peripheral blood. These receptors all come from a woman between 40 and 50 years old with COVID-19, enrolled during active disease. The CDR3 runs from the conserved cysteine through the conserved F or W. D genes are given only for firm matches.

v_gene	j_gene	len	d_gene	CDR3aa	CDR3nt
TRBV7-9	TRBJ1-3	14	TRBD1	CASSQGQGGNTIYF	TGTGCCAGCAGCCAGGGACAGGGAGGCAACACCATATATTTT
TRBV10-3	TRBJ2-3	16	.	CAISPLQGTIADTQYF	TGTGCCATCAGTCCACTCCAGGGGACGATAGCAGATACGCAGTATTTT
TRBV9	TRBJ1-1	14	.	CASSVGHQLGGAFF	TGTGCCAGCAGCGTGGGACATCAATTAGGGGGAGCTTTCTTT
TRBV7-9	TRBJ1-6	16	TRBD1	CASSRGRTGFSSPLHF	TGTGCCAGCAGCAGAGGCAGGACAGGGTTTAGTTCACCCCTCCACTTT
TRBV7-2	TRBJ2-5	14	.	CASSPYGPQETQYF	TGTGCCAGCAGCCCGTATGGGCCCCAAGAGACCCAGTACTTC
TRBV9	TRBJ1-1	19	TRBD1	CASSVTPGTGGLEDTEAFF	TGTGCCAGCAGCGTAACCCCGGGGACAGGGGGCCTCGAAGACACTGAAGCTTTCTTT
TRBV23-1	TRBJ1-1	17	TRBD1	CASSQSTGDRGRSEAFF	TGCGCCAGCAGTCAATCTACCGGGGACAGGGGGCGATCTGAAGCTTTCTTT
TRBV15	TRBJ1-3	12	.	CATSRDLESIYF	TGTGCCACCAGCAGAGATTTGGAGTCCATATATTTT
TRBV7-5	TRBJ2-2	17	.	CVVVQTGQGLVWGELFF	TGTGTAGTCGTCCAGACAGGGCAGGGCCTTGTATGGGGGGAGCTGTTTTTT
TRBV29-1	TRBJ2-3	13	TRBD2	CSVDTSGADTQYF	TGCAGCGTTGACACTAGCGGGGCAGATACGCAGTATTTT